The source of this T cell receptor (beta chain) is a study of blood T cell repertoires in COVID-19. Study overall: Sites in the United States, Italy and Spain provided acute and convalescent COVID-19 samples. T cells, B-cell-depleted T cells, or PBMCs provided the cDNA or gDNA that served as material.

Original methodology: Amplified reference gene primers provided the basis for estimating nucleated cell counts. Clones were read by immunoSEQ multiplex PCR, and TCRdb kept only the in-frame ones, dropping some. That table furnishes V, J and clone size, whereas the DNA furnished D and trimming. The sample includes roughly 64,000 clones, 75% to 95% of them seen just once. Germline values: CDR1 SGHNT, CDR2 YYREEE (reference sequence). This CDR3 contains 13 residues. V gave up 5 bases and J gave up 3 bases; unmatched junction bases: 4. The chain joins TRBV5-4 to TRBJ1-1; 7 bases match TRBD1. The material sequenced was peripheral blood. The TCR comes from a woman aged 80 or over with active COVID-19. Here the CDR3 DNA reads TGTGCCAGCAGTCGTACAGGGGACACTGAAGCTTTCTTT. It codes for CASSRTGDTEAFF.